The clone carrying this TCR beta chain was observed a few times. Its antigen is currently unknown. CDR1 and CDR2 from the germline V gene are SGHTA and FQGTGA. The V end was cut by 8 bases, the J end by 1 base, with 12 bases between. The CDR3 sequence is 13 residues long. This specimen belongs to a study of cytomegalovirus exposure and HLA in healthy donors. Overall study context: It was reported in a later analysis that the 120 validation repertoires used the same platform as the approximately 670 first-cohort repertoires. Study-wide results and limits: The dataset shows that most TCR sequences were rare, while some public TCRs occurred in many donors.

TCRdb's copy holds only in-frame clones and misses some; the assay was immunoSEQ multiplex PCR. Of tens of thousands of clones in the sample, approximately 90% were seen once. Sequencing was carried out using PBMCs. This clonotype was obtained from a woman aged 18 to 35 in good health and CMV-seropositive. The chain combines TRBV7-3 with TRBJ2-7, with D unclear. CDR3 residues: CASATMGSYEQYF. The DNA for the CDR3 is TGTGCCAGCGCCACTATGGGTTCCTACGAGCAGTACTTC.